Here is one TCR beta chain with its context. Authors' methods: By means of reference gene primer amplification, nucleated cell counts were estimated. The table came from immunoSEQ multiplex PCR; TCRdb's copy has only in-frame clones and leaves some out. V, J and clone size are those of that table, while D and trimming were read from the DNA. Of about 320,000 clones detected, about 85% appear once; the ten largest clones hold 1.9%. V lost 7 bases and J lost 6; bases outside the gene matches: 6. The length of the CDR3 is 13 residues. The V gene's germline CDR1 is MDHEN and CDR2 SYDVKM. The sample comes from a study of blood T cell repertoires in COVID-19. Study information: There were acute and convalescent COVID-19 samples, and they came from the United States, Italy and Spain.

Membership in each cohort depended on participant-reported clinical history. Shortly before study entry, within 2 weeks, exposed participants had met a COVID-19 case. V usage is TRBV28 and J usage is TRBJ1-2, with 9 bases identical to TRBD1. The source material was PBMCs or T cells enriched from blood (not recorded which). This receptor was taken from a woman aged 25 to 45 who had been exposed to COVID-19. As DNA, the CDR3 is TGTGCCAGCATTCCCGGGACAGGGAATGGCTACACCTTC. Its translation is CASIPGTGNGYTF.